This is a list of T cell receptor beta chains from one sample in a study of blood T cell repertoires in COVID-19. Libraries were prepared by immunoSEQ multiplex PCR; TCRdb keeps only in-frame clonotypes and omits some of them. The sample lists more than 90,000 clones; approximately 70% were seen once. Material for sequencing was peripheral blood. The receptors derive from a woman in her sixties or seventies in a cohort sampled during active or convalescent COVID-19. Each CDR3 is given with its conserved first and last residue. D genes are given only for firm matches. Expanded clones are given a class, and other clones once, few, many or no size at all.

once	NA	TRBV3-1/TRBV3-2	TRBJ2-5	CASCRDTAEETQYF	TGTGCCAGCTGTAGGGACACGGCGGAAGAGACCCAGTACTTC
once	NA	TRBV18	TRBJ2-3	CASSPRVVETDTQYF	TGTGCCAGCTCACCCAGGGTCGTGGAAACAGATACGCAGTATTTT
NA	NA	TRBV10-3	TRBJ2-5	CAIRPGTPYQETQYF	TGTGCCATCAGGCCCGGGACACCTTACCAAGAGACCCAGTACTTC
NA	NA	TRBV18	TRBJ1-2	CASSSYPGYGYTF	TGTGCCAGCTCATCATATCCAGGCTATGGCTACACCTTC
NA	NA	TRBV7-8	TRBJ2-1	CASSRTRGNEQFF	TGTGCCAGCAGCCGGACCCGGGGCAATGAGCAGTTCTTC
NA	NA	TRBV20-1	TRBJ2-5	CSASVFARSQETQYF	TGCAGTGCTAGTGTATTCGCGAGGTCCCAGGAGACCCAGTACTTC
NA	TRBD1	TRBV9	TRBJ1-2	CASSVGTGGNYGYTF	TGTGCCAGCAGCGTAGGGACAGGGGGAAACTATGGCTACACCTTC
NA	NA	TRBV7-3	TRBJ2-1	CASSLTPSPYNEQFF	TGTGCCAGCAGCTTAACCCCTAGCCCCTACAATGAGCAGTTCTTC
NA	NA	TRBV7-9	TRBJ2-3	CASSLGYRDTDTQYF	TGTGCCAGCAGCTTAGGGTACAGGGACACAGATACGCAGTATTTT
NA	NA	TRBV20-1	TRBJ2-5	CSARKETQYF	TGCAGTGCCAGGAAAGAGACCCAGTACTTC
once	TRBD1	TRBV5-6	TRBJ2-7	CASSLYRRTGSDEQYF	TGTGCCAGCAGCTTGTATAGGAGGACAGGGAGCGACGAGCAGTACTTC
few	NA	TRBV9	TRBJ1-2	CASSVPSGTAVTF	TGTGCCAGCAGCGTCCCGTCCGGGACTGCCGTCACCTTC
NA	TRBD1	TRBV3-1/TRBV3-2	TRBJ1-2	CASSQRTGILYGYTF	TGTGCCAGCAGCCAACGGACAGGGATCCTCTATGGCTACACCTTC
once	TRBD1	TRBV7-8	TRBJ1-1	CASSLTAGGREAFF	TGTGCCAGCAGCTTAACGGCAGGGGGACGTGAAGCTTTCTTT
many	TRBD1	TRBV9	TRBJ2-3	CASSVGNPGTGSQYF	TGTGCCAGCAGCGTAGGAAACCCCGGGACAGGATCGCAGTATTTT
NA	TRBD2	TRBV9	TRBJ2-3	CASSERTSGRVTQYF	TGTGCCAGCAGCGAGAGGACTAGCGGGCGCGTTACGCAGTATTTT
NA	NA	TRBV10-3	TRBJ1-6	CAISESGRVSPLHF	TGTGCCATCAGTGAGTCCGGCAGGGTTTCACCCCTCCACTTT
NA	NA	TRBV6-5	TRBJ1-2	CASRGLGYGYTF	TGTGCCAGCAGGGGGCTTGGCTATGGCTACACCTTC
NA	NA	TRBV30	TRBJ1-5	CAWSVQENQPQHF	TGTGCCTGGAGTGTACAGGAAAACCAGCCCCAGCATTTT
NA	NA	TRBV7-9	TRBJ2-3	CASRHRETDTQYF	TGTGCCAGCAGGCACAGGGAGACAGATACGCAGTATTTT
NA	NA	TRBV5-4	TRBJ2-7	CASSYRSSYEQYF	TGTGCCAGCAGCTACAGGAGCTCCTACGAGCAGTACTTC
NA	NA	TRBV2	TRBJ1-4	CASHLNGRGGEKLFF	TGTGCCAGCCATTTAAACGGAAGGGGAGGTGAAAAACTGTTTTTT
NA	TRBD2	TRBV11-1	TRBJ2-5	CASSLGLAGEETQYF	TGTGCCAGCAGCTTAGGCCTAGCGGGGGAAGAGACCCAGTACTTC
few	NA	TRBV10-2	TRBJ1-4	CASSESQVEKLFF	TGCGCCAGCAGTGAGTCACAGGTTGAAAAACTGTTTTTT
NA	TRBD2	TRBV5-1	TRBJ2-5	CASSRTSGGPQSETQYF	TGCGCCAGCAGCCGGACTAGCGGGGGGCCCCAGTCAGAGACCCAGTACTTC
NA	TRBD2	TRBV19	TRBJ2-1	CASSMLAGEWEQFF	TGTGCCAGTAGTATGCTAGCGGGGGAATGGGAGCAGTTCTTC
NA	TRBD1	TRBV5-6	TRBJ2-7	CASSRLSGTGMDEQYF	TGTGCCAGCAGTCGTCTATCCGGGACAGGGATGGACGAGCAGTACTTC
NA	NA	TRBV18	TRBJ2-7	CASSPIEDSPEQYF	TGTGCCAGCTCACCAATTGAGGACAGTCCCGAGCAGTACTTC
NA	NA	TRBV3-1/TRBV3-2	TRBJ1-3	CASSHRAGNTIYF	TGTGCCAGCAGCCACAGGGCTGGAAACACCATATATTTT
NA	TRBD1	TRBV15	TRBJ1-6	CATSMDRGVGSPLHF	TGTGCCACCAGCATGGACAGGGGAGTAGGTTCACCCCTCCACTTT
once	TRBD1	TRBV10-3	TRBJ2-1	CAIRTTTGVSYNEQFF	TGTGCCATCAGGACAACGACAGGGGTATCCTACAATGAGCAGTTCTTC
NA	TRBD1	TRBV12-5	TRBJ1-1	CASGGGTGGTEAFF	TGTGCTAGTGGGGGAGGGACAGGGGGCACTGAAGCTTTCTTT
NA	NA	TRBV12-3/TRBV12-4	TRBJ2-7	CASSLRGPYEQYF	TGTGCCAGCAGTTTGCGGGGGCCCTACGAGCAGTACTTC
NA	NA	TRBV6-5	TRBJ1-1	CASSINRLSAFF	TGTGCCAGCAGTATCAACAGGCTGAGCGCTTTCTTT
once	NA	TRBV7-9	TRBJ2-1	CASSLMWYGNEQFF	TGTGCCAGCAGCTTAATGTGGTACGGCAATGAGCAGTTCTTC
NA	NA	TRBV6-6	TRBJ2-5	CASSPAKRGKETQYF	TGTGCCAGCAGCCCCGCAAAAAGGGGTAAAGAGACCCAGTACTTC
NA	TRBD1	TRBV4-3	TRBJ1-2	CASSQDGQVYGYTF	TGCGCCAGCAGCCAAGATGGACAGGTCTATGGCTACACCTTC
many	TRBD1	TRBV5-1	TRBJ1-4	CASSVTPGQGAKLFF	TGCGCCAGCAGCGTGACCCCGGGACAGGGAGCAAAACTGTTTTTT
NA	TRBD1	TRBV3-1/TRBV3-2	TRBJ1-1	CASSQGGQGRAFF	TGTGCCAGCAGCCAAGGTGGACAGGGTAGGGCTTTCTTT
NA	TRBD2	TRBV28	TRBJ2-1	CASSGTSGGVSSYNEQFF	TGTGCCAGCAGTGGGACTAGCGGGGGTGTTAGCTCCTACAATGAGCAGTTCTTC
NA	TRBD2	TRBV5-1	TRBJ2-3	CASSSWTSGGRTDTQYF	TGCGCCAGCAGCTCGTGGACTAGCGGGGGGCGCACAGATACGCAGTATTTT
once	NA	TRBV27	TRBJ2-1	CASSPPSGFPNEQFF	TGTGCCAGCAGTCCCCCCTCCGGGTTTCCCAATGAGCAGTTCTTC
NA	TRBD1	TRBV6-5	TRBJ1-1	CAHGQGGVTEAFF	TGTGCCCACGGACAGGGAGGGGTCACTGAAGCTTTCTTT
NA	TRBD1	TRBV6-1	TRBJ1-4	CASSEIGTGGNEKLFF	TGTGCCAGCAGTGAAATTGGGACAGGGGGTAATGAAAAACTGTTTTTT
NA	NA	TRBV2	TRBJ1-4	CASSEIRGPNEKLFF	TGTGCCAGCAGTGAGATCAGGGGACCTAATGAAAAACTGTTTTTT
NA	NA	TRBV5-5	TRBJ1-3	CASSLQDSGNTIYF	TGTGCCAGCAGCTTGCAGGACTCTGGAAACACCATATATTTT
NA	TRBD2	TRBV29-1	TRBJ2-7	CSVVGTSRSSYEQYF	TGCAGCGTTGTGGGGACTAGCCGTAGCTCCTACGAGCAGTACTTC
NA	TRBD1	TRBV5-4	TRBJ1-1	CASSSGQGATEAFF	TGTGCCAGCAGCTCAGGACAGGGGGCCACTGAAGCTTTCTTT
few	TRBD1	TRBV5-4	TRBJ1-2	CASSISGQGAHGYTF	TGTGCCAGCAGCATATCGGGACAGGGGGCGCACGGCTACACCTTC
NA	NA	TRBV13	TRBJ2-3	CASSPRRQGGPDTQYF	TGTGCCAGCAGCCCGCGGCGGCAGGGTGGCCCAGATACGCAGTATTTT
NA	NA	TRBV20-1	TRBJ2-3	CSAPAEITQYF	TGCAGTGCACCAGCGGAGATAACGCAGTATTTT
NA	TRBD2	TRBV2	TRBJ2-2	CASSPSGGAGTGELFF	TGTGCCAGCAGTCCTAGCGGGGGGGCCGGGACCGGGGAGCTGTTTTTT